The present T cell receptor (beta chain) was sequenced within a study of blood T cell repertoires in COVID-19. The CDR3 sequence is 14 residues long. Trimming at V came to 0 bases and at J to 6 bases, leaving 3 bases not matched to a gene. Germline V gives CDR1 MNHNY, CDR2 SVGAGI (reference sequence). Libraries were prepared by immunoSEQ multiplex PCR; TCRdb keeps only in-frame clonotypes and omits some of them. This table has about 300,000 clones, around 89% appearing once. The sample consisted of peripheral blood. The chain couples TRBV6-6 to TRBJ1-1, with TRBD1 identical over 8 bases. This clonotype was obtained from a man in his forties with acute or convalescent COVID-19. The CDR3 region has the DNA TGTGCCAGCAGTTACTCGGACAGGGAGGCTGAAGCTTTCTTT. Amino acid sequence: CASSYSDREAEAFF.